This T cell receptor beta chain came from a study of shared T cell receptors in the human thymus. Germline-derived CDR1 and CDR2 are LNHDA and SQIVND (reference sequence). V shed 8 bases and J shed 4 bases, with 20 bases lying between them. The CDR3 consists of 16 residues. Produced via immunoSEQ multiplex PCR; TCRdb's table is partial and in-frame only. The sample yields hundreds of thousands of clones, approximately 95% seen once. Sequenced sample: thymocytes. This sequence originates from a human donor. This rearrangement joins TRBV19 to TRBJ2-2; TRBD2 might be the D (7 bases). This CDR3 is CASSLRGGAGTGELFF. The CDR3 DNA is TGTGCCAGTTCTCTGAGGGGGGGCGCGGGCACCGGGGAGCTGTTTTTT.